What follows is one T cell receptor beta chain and its context. What antigen it recognizes has not been identified. Base qualities are missing; no much larger clone stands one base away. This sample stems from a study of blood T cell repertoires in COVID-19 (dated by TCRdb to the early 2020s). With respect to the entire study: Samples from collaborators originated in the United States, Italy and Spain and spanned both the acute and convalescent phases of COVID-19. Sample metadata almost always included a de-identified subject ID, COVID-19 status, age in years and sex. Deeply sampled blood TCRbeta repertoires from subjects exposed to, actively infected with, or recovered from COVID-19 were included in the dataset. The repertoires were released in a freely available public database intended as a resource for research on the immune response to SARS-CoV-2. Where available, HLA class I and class II types were obtained from metadata supplied by the sample provider rather than from assay-based typing. The prospective study material was composed of cDNA or gDNA derived from T cells, B-cell-depleted T cells, or PBMCs. The samples were drawn from two sources: the first 160 participants of the ongoing ImmuneRACE study, and fewer than 1,500 subjects contributed by 6 global collaborators.

Each collaborating institution followed its own protocols to collect whole blood in K2EDTA tubes. For TCRbeta analysis, collaborators shipped samples as frozen whole blood, isolated PBMCs, or DNA extracted from either of those sample types. Broader findings and caveats from the paper: Clinical and demographic metadata were provided uncurated, with the amount varying by source and participant.

TCRbeta CDR3 regions were amplified from genomic DNA using the immunoSEQ Assay, a bias-controlled multiplex PCR. Per the authors' processing: Within the assay, amplification of reference gene primers was used to estimate how many nucleated cells each sample contained. To quantify the absolute abundance of each unique TCRbeta CDR3 rearrangement, sequence reads were collapsed and filtered. For each sample, productive Simpson clonality was calculated by taking the square root of Simpson's diversity index across productive rearrangements. TCRdb took over this immuneACCESS table, retaining in-frame rearrangements with V and J assigned. Such tables are incomplete; in checked studies, under half of the missing clones stem from an unresolved V gene, and the remainder is unexplained. For V, J and clone size, that table is used; D and trimming come from the DNA. The sample table contains some 260,000 clones; only one count was recorded for around four fifths of them. The top ten clones comprise 4% of the sample.

CDR1 and CDR2 were assigned from the germline V gene as SGHNT and YENEEA. From the cysteine up to the phenylalanine, the CDR3 has a length of 15 residues. CDR3 DNA only is kept here, 45 bases in frame from base 1. V loses 5 bases, J loses 5 bases, and the germline ends lie 18 bases apart. The rearranged segments are TRBV11-3 and TRBJ2-5; D gene: possibly TRBD2, on 7 matching bases. The sequence was collected from a woman between 35 and 50 years old with active or convalescent COVID-19. The material sequenced was peripheral blood. This receptor carries the CDR3 CASSPSAGAGETQYF. The nucleotide sequence reads TGTGCCAGCAGCCCCTCCGCGGGGGCGGGGGAGACCCAGTACTTC.